The T cell receptor (beta chain) described here comes from a study of T cells in Graves' hyperthyroidism and ophthalmopathy. V dropped 3 bases and J dropped 1; count of bases not matched to a gene: 6. CDR1 and CDR2 from the germline V gene are MNHEY and SMNVEV (reference sequence). The CDR3 covers 17 residues. It was RNA transcripts that yielded the amplified TCR beta CDR3 regions. HTBI primers were the set used in a first-round RT-PCR of the TCR CDR3. Each CDR3 protein gets one entry after TCRdb re-called the multiplex PCR reads with MiXCR. The sample lists approximately 530,000 distinct CDR3 sequences; about 20% were seen once. This clonotype was seen more than once but under ten times.

V and J are TRBV27 and TRBJ2-3, with TRBD2 matching over 11 bases. The specimen was blood. The source of this sequence is a man aged 40-50 years with Graves' ophthalmopathy. The CDR3 loop is CASSFLAGGRGTDTQYF. The CDR3 DNA is TGTGCCAGCAGTTTTCTAGCGGGAGGCAGGGGCACAGATACGCAGTATTTT.